These 29 T cell receptor beta chains share one sample of origin, sequenced in a study of blood T cell repertoires in COVID-19. Data came from immunoSEQ multiplex PCR; TCRdb stores just in-frame clones and leaves some out. The profile covers roughly 250,000 clones, with about 87% appearing a single time and around 1.6% taken by the ten largest. Input material: PBMCs or T cells enriched from blood (not recorded which). The receptors derive from a woman aged 45 to 65 who had recovered from COVID-19.

This rearrangement joins TRBV29-1 to TRBJ2-5, with D possibly being TRBD1 (5 bases). The CDR3 is 12 amino acids. V lost 4 bases to trimming and J lost 5 bases, with 11 bases between them. In germline, CDR1 is SQVTM, CDR2 ANQGSEA. CDR3 in amino acids: CSVGDSSETQYF. For the CDR3, the DNA is TGCAGCGTTGGTGACAGCTCGGAGACCCAGTACTTC.

V and J are TRBV5-4 and TRBJ1-1; a possible D gene is TRBD1 (5 bases). The CDR3 covers 16 residues. Germline CDR1 and CDR2: SGHNT and YYREEE (reference sequence). Trimming left V 4 bases short and J 4 bases short, with 20 bases between. For the CDR3, the DNA is TGTGCCAGCAGCGCTGGAAGGGGCGTAGTCGGCACTGAAGCTTTCTTT. Encoded protein: CASSAGRGVVGTEAFF.

This chain's CDR3 is CASRLAGGGTQYF. The DNA for the CDR3 is TGTGCCAGCAGACTAGCGGGAGGGGGTACGCAGTATTTT. The chain is built from TRBV6-5 and TRBJ2-3; 13 bases align to TRBD2. J was trimmed by 8 bases and V by 6 bases; bases with no gene match: 2. In germline, CDR1 is MNHEY, CDR2 SVGAGI. The length of the CDR3 is 13 residues.

Points on this clone: An end of the junction differs from the germline gene, which may be a read error. This chain uses TRBV7-3 with TRBJ1-1, with 7 bases fitting TRBD1. The CDR3 spans 14 residues. Germline CDR1 and CDR2: SGHTA and FQGTGA. Here the CDR3 DNA reads TGTGCCAGCAGCCTAACTCCAGGGGGCACTGAAGCTTTCTTT. This encodes CASSLTPGGTEAFF.

The V call is TRBV5-1, the J call TRBJ1-1; 10 bases match TRBD1. This CDR3 is built from 15 residues. Germline loops: CDR1 SGHRS, CDR2 YFSETQ. V shed 4 bases, J shed 1 base, and the junction held 4 bases outside the gene matches. In DNA form, the CDR3 reads TGCGCCAGCAGCCCACGGACAGGGGGGAACACTGAAGCTTTCTTT. This translates into CASSPRTGGNTEAFF. The full variable domain, in which reference TRBV5-1 and TRBJ1-1 provide the parts outside the CDR3, is KAGVTQTPRYLIKTRGQQVTLSCSPISGHRSVSWYQQTPGQGLQFLFEYFSETQRNKGNFPGRFSGRQFSNSRSEMNVSTLELGDSALYLCASSPRTGGNTEAFFGQGTRLTVV.

The gene calls are TRBV28 and TRBJ1-1; a possible D gene is TRBD1 (6 bases). Germline-derived CDR1 and CDR2 are MDHEN and SYDVKM. With 6 bases removed from V and 4 bases from J, the gap between germline ends came to 15 bases. This CDR3 has 14 amino acids. CDR3 loop: CASRATGSGTEAFF. The CDR3, as DNA: TGTGCCAGCAGGGCAACAGGGAGCGGCACTGAAGCTTTCTTT.

This chain connects TRBV28 to TRBJ1-2, with D possibly TRBD1 on 5 matching bases. Per germline, CDR1 MDHEN and CDR2 SYDVKM. The CDR3 runs 11 residues. V was clipped by 7 bases and J by 4 bases, with 7 bases between them. The CDR3 region is CASKRGYGYTF. CDR3 DNA sequence: TGTGCCAGCAAAAGGGGCTATGGCTACACCTTC.

This clone was seen only a few times. The genes are TRBV30 and TRBJ1-1; D is ambiguous. The CDR3 is made up of 13 amino acids. CDR1 is GTSNPN, CDR2 SVGIG, per germline (reference sequence). V was clipped by 2 bases and J by 3 bases, with 10 bases between them. The CDR3 region is CAWSREVHTEAFF. As DNA, the CDR3 is TGTGCCTGGAGTAGGGAGGTGCACACTGAAGCTTTCTTT.

V gene TRBV5-1 combines with J gene TRBJ2-7, with D possibly TRBD1 on 6 matching bases. From germline, CDR1 is SGHRS and CDR2 YFSETQ. The V and J ends lost 4 bases and 6 bases respectively, with 20 bases between them. The CDR3 contains 15 residues. The CDR3 DNA reads TGCGCCAGCAGCCCAAGGCCCCAAACAGGGACCGAGCAGTACTTC. This encodes CASSPRPQTGTEQYF.

The gene calls are TRBV10-3 and TRBJ2-3; D unclear. Trimming pared 3 bases from V and 7 bases from J, leaving 5 bases between. Germline assignment: CDR1 ENHRY and CDR2 SYGVKD. The CDR3 spans 11 residues. CDR3 loop: CAISDLNTQYF. CDR3 nucleotide sequence: TGTGCCATCAGTGACCTTAATACGCAGTATTTT.

There are a few counts of this clone. The chain uses TRBV2 and TRBJ2-7; 11 bases match TRBD2. V shed 6 bases, J shed 1 base, and the junction held 5 bases outside the gene matches. Germline-derived CDR1 and CDR2 are SNHLY and FYNNEI. CDR3 length: 15 residues. CDR3 nucleotides: TGTGCCAGCAGGGTGGGACTAGCGGAATCCTACGAGCAGTACTTC. This sequence encodes CASRVGLAESYEQYF.

In DNA form, the CDR3 reads TGTGCCAGCAGGCAGGGCAATGAGCAGTTCTTC. Its protein product is CASRQGNEQFF. This chain uses TRBV6-6 with TRBJ2-1; a possible D gene is TRBD1 (5 bases). Germline V gene lookup returns CDR1 MNHNY and CDR2 SVGAGI (reference sequence). V lost 6 bases and J lost 6, with 6 bases in between. The CDR3 is 11 amino acids.

J is TRBJ2-7 and V is TRBV27; D gene unclear. Per germline, CDR1 MNHEY and CDR2 SMNVEV (reference sequence). The V gene lost 5 bases and the J gene lost 0 bases, with 11 bases spanning the gap. The CDR3 covers 14 residues. Written as DNA, the CDR3 is TGTGCCAGCAGTCCCGCAGATTACTCCTACGAGCAGTACTTC. Protein product: CASSPADYSYEQYF.

As concerns this clone: This same CDR3 is encoded by further DNA sequences in the sample. This chain connects TRBV7-3 to TRBJ1-1; TRBD1 might be the D (6 bases). The ends were cut back, 6 bases at V and 1 base at J, with 9 bases in the middle. Germline V gene lookup returns CDR1 SGHTA and CDR2 FQGTGA. The CDR3 length is 13 residues. The CDR3 region has the DNA TGTGCCAGCAGTCGACAGGAGAACACTGAAGCTTTCTTT. Encoded protein: CASSRQENTEAFF.

The V and J genes are TRBV4-2 and TRBJ2-7; 7 nucleotides agree with TRBD2. This CDR3 spans 15 amino acids. CDR1 and CDR2 from the germline V gene are LGHNA and YNFKEQ. The J segment lost 2 bases and the V segment lost 0 bases, leaving 4 bases of the junction unmatched. The CDR3 loop is CASSQELATTYEQYF. DNA for the CDR3: TGTGCCAGCAGCCAAGAACTAGCGACCACCTACGAGCAGTACTTC.

The chain joins TRBV4-3 to TRBJ1-3, with 7 nucleotides matching TRBD1. The CDR3 runs to 16 residues. The germline gives CDR1 LGHNA, CDR2 YSLEER. Losses at the gene ends were 4 bases for V and 4 bases for J; bases not matched to a gene: 10. CDR3 sequence (DNA): TGCGCCAGCAGCCCACAGGGGTCGGGATTGGGAAACACCATATATTTT. Its translation is CASSPQGSGLGNTIYF.

The rearrangement links TRBV7-9 to TRBJ2-1; 7 nucleotides agree with TRBD2. CDR1 is SEHNR and CDR2 is FQNEAQ in the germline V gene (reference sequence). The CDR3 length is 15 residues. V was pared by 1 base and J by 6 bases, with 6 bases of the junction left unmatched. The CDR3, as DNA: TGTGCCAGCAGCTTAGTGTTCGGGGGGATCAATGAGCAGTTCTTC. Translating gives CASSLVFGGINEQFF.

J is TRBJ1-1 and V is TRBV7-9, with no clear D. This CDR3 region has 15 residues. Germline CDR1 reads SEHNR; CDR2 reads FQNEAQ (reference sequence). With 1 base removed from V and 1 base from J, the gap between germline ends came to 10 bases. CDR3 in amino acids: CASSLVGGRNTEAFF. The DNA for the CDR3 is TGTGCCAGCAGCTTAGTCGGTGGGAGGAACACTGAAGCTTTCTTT.

The chain joins TRBV28 to TRBJ1-2; D remains ambiguous. Germline loops: CDR1 MDHEN, CDR2 SYDVKM. Trimming stripped 7 bases from V and 8 bases from J, with 14 bases between. The CDR3 is made up of 12 amino acids. Here the CDR3 DNA reads TGTGCCAGCAAGTCCCCATCCCGGGGCTACACCTTC. It encodes CASKSPSRGYTF.

This clone showed up just a few times. The chain joins TRBV11-2 to TRBJ1-2, with 9 nucleotides matching TRBD1. This CDR3 comprises 17 residues. Per germline, CDR1 SGHAT and CDR2 FQNNGV. J gave up 4 bases and V 6 bases, and 15 bases lay outside the gene matches. The CDR3 protein is CASSEPGQGLLSYGYTF. CDR3 bases: TGTGCCAGCAGTGAACCGGGACAGGGTCTTCTATCCTATGGCTACACCTTC. The complete variable domain, with remaining parts taken from reference TRBV11-2 and TRBJ1-2, reads EAGVAQSPRYKIIEKRQSVAFWCNPISGHATLYWYQQILGQGPKLLIQFQNNGVVDDSQLPKDRFSAERLKGVDSTLKIQPAKLEDSAVYLCASSEPGQGLLSYGYTFGSGTRLTVV.

This chain connects TRBV15 to TRBJ1-3; D gene ambiguous. The CDR3 runs to 14 residues. CDR1 is LNHNV, CDR2 YYDKDF, per germline (reference sequence). V lost 2 bases and J lost 3, with 8 bases in between. CDR3 bases: TGTGCCACCAGCAGAACTAATTATGGAAACACCATATATTTT. It codes for CATSRTNYGNTIYF.

The chain links TRBV19 to TRBJ1-2; D perhaps matches TRBD1 (5 bases). The V and J ends lost 2 bases and 2 bases respectively, with 12 bases between them. The CDR3 is 15 amino acids. Per germline, CDR1 LNHDA and CDR2 SQIVND (reference sequence). CDR3 nucleotides: TGTGCCAGTAGTATAACTTGGCAGGGCAACTATGGCTACACCTTC. Protein sequence: CASSITWQGNYGYTF.

The chain uses TRBV7-9 and TRBJ2-1; TRBD2 matches at 7 bases. The CDR3 runs to 15 residues. Per germline, CDR1 SEHNR and CDR2 FQNEAQ (reference sequence). V gave up 3 bases and J gave up 5 bases; unmatched junction bases: 7. Here the CDR3 reads CASSLSGIWNNEQFF. CDR3 nucleotides: TGTGCCAGCAGCTTGAGCGGGATCTGGAACAATGAGCAGTTCTTC.

The rearrangement joins TRBV29-1 to TRBJ1-1; D ambiguous. The V and J ends lost 5 bases and 2 bases respectively, with 9 bases between them. The CDR3 has 12 residues. Germline loops: CDR1 SQVTM, CDR2 ANQGSEA. Here the CDR3 reads CSVLLPNTEAFF. In DNA form, the CDR3 reads TGCAGCGTTCTACTGCCCAACACTGAAGCTTTCTTT.

The rearrangement links TRBV7-6 to TRBJ2-1, with 7 bases matching TRBD2. CDR3 size: 14 residues. V trimming: 1 base; J trimming: 5 bases; junction bases outside the gene matches: 2. CDR1 is SGHVS, CDR2 FNYEAQ, per germline. The CDR3 sequence: CASSLGGRDNEQFF. The CDR3 coding sequence is TGTGCCAGCAGCTTAGGAGGGAGGGACAATGAGCAGTTCTTC.

The rearrangement uses TRBV7-9 and TRBJ1-1; TRBD1 agrees at 9 bases. Unmatched junction bases numbered 11, after V lost 1 base and J lost 11 bases. The CDR3 runs 15 residues. Germline-derived CDR1 and CDR2 are SEHNR and FQNEAQ (reference sequence). The CDR3 reads CASSLEGQGRSEAFF. CDR3 DNA: TGTGCCAGCAGCTTAGAGGGACAGGGCCGTTCGGAGGCTTTCTTT.

The V and J genes are TRBV9 and TRBJ2-1; D perhaps matches TRBD2 (5 bases). The V and J ends lost 0 bases and 2 bases respectively, with 12 bases between them. Germline-derived CDR1 and CDR2 are SGDLS and YYNGEE. CDR3 length equals 16 residues. Written as DNA, the CDR3 is TGTGCCAGCAGCGTAGGCAGCCTACTAGCCTACAATGAGCAGTTCTTC. Translating it yields CASSVGSLLAYNEQFF.

V is TRBV7-8 and J is TRBJ1-2, with a weak D call TRBD1 (5 bases). Germline CDR1 is SGHVS and CDR2 is FQNEAQ. V was cut by 5 bases and J by 4 bases, with 17 bases left in between. This CDR3 has 15 amino acids. The CDR3 coding sequence is TGTGCCAGCAGCCTAATGGGCGCAGACAGCTATGGCTACACCTTC. Translating it yields CASSLMGADSYGYTF.

The chain uses TRBV9 and TRBJ2-5, with 7 bases that match TRBD1. The CDR3 extends over 14 amino acids. Germline-derived CDR1 and CDR2 are SGDLS and YYNGEE. With 4 bases clipped from V and 3 bases from J, the junction kept 6 bases outside the gene matches. In DNA form, the CDR3 reads TGTGCCAGCAGCCTGTTCGGGACAGAAGAGACCCAGTACTTC. Amino acid sequence: CASSLFGTEETQYF.